The 3 T cell receptor beta chains listed next were all sequenced from one sample in a study of T cells in Graves' hyperthyroidism and ophthalmopathy. Regions amplified from RNA transcripts were the TCR beta CDR3 regions. The TCR CDR3 was amplified in a first-round RT-PCR using the HTBI primer set. A single record per CDR3 protein comes from TCRdb applying MiXCR to the multiplex PCR reads. The sample includes about 600,000 distinct CDR3 sequences, 13% to 15% of them seen just once. Sequencing was performed on blood. All receptors derive from a woman aged 50 to 60 with Graves' ophthalmopathy.

The table lists this clonotype with a few counts. The CDR3 DNA reads TGTGCCAGCAGTTACTTGGGACAATTAACCACCGGGGAGCTGTTTTTT. The encoded protein is CASSYLGQLTTGELFF. This chain uses TRBV6-6 with TRBJ2-2; tentatively, D is TRBD1 (6 bases). Germline V gives CDR1 MNHNY, CDR2 SVGAGI (reference sequence). The CDR3 totals 16 residues. The V gene lost 1 base and the J gene lost 4 bases, with 13 bases spanning the gap.

J is TRBJ1-5 and V is TRBV27; 10 nucleotides match TRBD1. V shed 6 bases and J 5 bases; nucleotides not matched to a gene: 10. The CDR3 extends over 16 amino acids. The germline V gene has CDR1 MNHEY and CDR2 SMNVEV (reference sequence). DNA of the CDR3: TGTGCCAGCAGCCCCTGGCGAGGGACAGGGGATCAGCCCCAGCATTTT. It specifies CASSPWRGTGDQPQHF.

This clonotype was counted many times. As DNA, the CDR3 is TGTGCCAGCAGCTTACCAGCGGCACAAGAAGCTTTCTTT. It is translated as CASSLPAAQEAFF. This chain uses TRBV7-9 with TRBJ1-1; D is unresolved. The CDR3 is 13 residues long. Germline V gene lookup returns CDR1 SEHNR and CDR2 FQNEAQ (reference sequence). Trimming removed 2 bases at V and 8 bases at J, with 12 bases between.